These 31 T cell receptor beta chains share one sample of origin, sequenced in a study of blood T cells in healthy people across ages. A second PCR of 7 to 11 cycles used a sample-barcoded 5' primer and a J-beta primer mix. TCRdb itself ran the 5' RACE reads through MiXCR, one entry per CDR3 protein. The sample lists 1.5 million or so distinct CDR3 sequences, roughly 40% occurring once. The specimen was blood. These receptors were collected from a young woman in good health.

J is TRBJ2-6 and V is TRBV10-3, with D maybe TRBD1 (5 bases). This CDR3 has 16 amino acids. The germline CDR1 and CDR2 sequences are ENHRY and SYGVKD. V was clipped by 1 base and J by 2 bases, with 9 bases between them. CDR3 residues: CAISEYLGPGANVLTF. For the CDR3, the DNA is TGTGCCATCAGTGAGTATTTGGGGCCTGGGGCCAACGTCCTGACTTTC.

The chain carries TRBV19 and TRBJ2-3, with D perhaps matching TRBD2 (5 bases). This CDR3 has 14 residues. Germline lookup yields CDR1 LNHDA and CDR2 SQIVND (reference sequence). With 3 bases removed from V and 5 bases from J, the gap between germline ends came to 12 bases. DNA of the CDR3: TGTGCCAGTAGTATCAAGAGGGCGGGAGATACGCAGTATTTT. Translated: CASSIKRAGDTQYF.

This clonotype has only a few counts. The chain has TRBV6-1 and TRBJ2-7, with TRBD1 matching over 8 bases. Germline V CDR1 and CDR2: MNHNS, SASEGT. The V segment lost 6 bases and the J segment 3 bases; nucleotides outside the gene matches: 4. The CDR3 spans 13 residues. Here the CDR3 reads CASRTGVFYEQYF. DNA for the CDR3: TGTGCCAGCAGGACAGGGGTCTTCTACGAGCAGTACTTC.

This chain's CDR3 is CASSLTSGTIENEQYF. As DNA, the CDR3 is TGTGCCAGCAGCTTAACTAGCGGGACCATAGAGAATGAGCAGTACTTC. This chain connects TRBV7-6 to TRBJ2-5, with 10 bases aligning to TRBD2. This CDR3 contains 16 residues. The germline V gene encodes CDR1 SGHVS and CDR2 FNYEAQ. Losses at the gene ends were 2 bases for V and 11 bases for J; bases not matched to a gene: 14. Supplemented by reference TRBV7-6 and TRBJ2-5, the full variable domain reads GAGVSQSPRYKVTKRGQDVALRCDPISGHVSLYWYRQALGQGPEFLTYFNYEAQQDKSGLPNDRFSAERPEGSISTLTIQRTEQRDSAMYRCASSLTSGTIENEQYFGPGTRLLVL.

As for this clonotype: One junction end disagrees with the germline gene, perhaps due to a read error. The chain's CDR3 is CASSTHRGNCGYTF. The CDR3 region has the DNA TGTGCCAGCAGCACCCACAGGGGGAACTGTGGCTACACCTTC. The rearrangement uses TRBV14 and TRBJ1-2; 8 bases are shared with TRBD1. The CDR3 extends over 14 amino acids. CDR1 is SGHDN, CDR2 FVKESK, per germline. Full variable domain (missing parts from reference TRBV14 and TRBJ1-2): EAGVTQFPSHSVIEKGQTVTLRCDPISGHDNLYWYRRVMGKEIKFLLHFVKESKQDESGMPNNRFLAERTGGTYSTLKVQPAELEDSGVYFCASSTHRGNCGYTFGSGTRLTVV.

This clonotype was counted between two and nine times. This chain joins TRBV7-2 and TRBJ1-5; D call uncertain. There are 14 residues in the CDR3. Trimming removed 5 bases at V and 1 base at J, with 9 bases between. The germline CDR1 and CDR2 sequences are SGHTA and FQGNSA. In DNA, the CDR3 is TGTGCCAGCAGCCCACGACGGAGCAATCAGCCCCAGCATTTT. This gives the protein CASSPRRSNQPQHF.

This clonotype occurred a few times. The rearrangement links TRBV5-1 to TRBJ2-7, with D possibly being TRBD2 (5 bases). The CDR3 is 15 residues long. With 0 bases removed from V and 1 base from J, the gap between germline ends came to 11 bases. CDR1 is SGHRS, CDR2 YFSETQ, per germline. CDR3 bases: TGCGCCAGCAGCTTGGCCGAGGGCCCGTCCTACGAGCAGTACTTC. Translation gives CASSLAEGPSYEQYF.

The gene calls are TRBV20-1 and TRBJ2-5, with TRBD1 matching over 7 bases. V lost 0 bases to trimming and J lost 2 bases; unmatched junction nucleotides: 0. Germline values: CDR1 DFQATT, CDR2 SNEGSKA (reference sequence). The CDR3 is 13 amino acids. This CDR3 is CSAREQGQETQYF. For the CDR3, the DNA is TGCAGTGCTAGAGAACAGGGGCAAGAGACCCAGTACTTC.

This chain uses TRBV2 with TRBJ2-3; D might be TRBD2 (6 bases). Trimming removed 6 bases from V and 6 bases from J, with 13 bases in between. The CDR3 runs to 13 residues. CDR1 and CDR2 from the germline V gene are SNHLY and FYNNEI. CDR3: CASRAGTADTQYF. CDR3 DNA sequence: TGTGCCAGCAGAGCCGGGACTGCCGATACGCAGTATTTT.

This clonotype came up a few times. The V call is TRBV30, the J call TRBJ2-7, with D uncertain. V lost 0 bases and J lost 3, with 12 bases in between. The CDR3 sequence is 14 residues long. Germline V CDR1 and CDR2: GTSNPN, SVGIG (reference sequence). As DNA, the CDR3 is TGTGCCTGGAGTGTTAAAGGGTCGGGCTACGAGCAGTACTTC. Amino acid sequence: CAWSVKGSGYEQYF.

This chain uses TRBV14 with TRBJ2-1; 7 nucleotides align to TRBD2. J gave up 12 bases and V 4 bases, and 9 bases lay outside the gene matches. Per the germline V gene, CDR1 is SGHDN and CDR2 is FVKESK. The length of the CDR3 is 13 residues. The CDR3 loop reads CASSPGLRQGQFF. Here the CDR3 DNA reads TGTGCCAGCAGCCCGGGACTACGACAAGGGCAGTTCTTC.

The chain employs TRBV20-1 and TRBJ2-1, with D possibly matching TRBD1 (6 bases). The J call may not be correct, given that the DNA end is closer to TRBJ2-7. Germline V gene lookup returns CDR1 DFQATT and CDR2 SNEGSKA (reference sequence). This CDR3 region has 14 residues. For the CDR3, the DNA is TGCAGTGCCTCCGGGACATACTCCTACAATGAGCAGTACTTC. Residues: CSASGTYSYNEQYF.

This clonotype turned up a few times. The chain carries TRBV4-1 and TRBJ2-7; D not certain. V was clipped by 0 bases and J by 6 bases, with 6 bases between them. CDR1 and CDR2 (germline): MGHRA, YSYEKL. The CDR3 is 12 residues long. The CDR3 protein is CASSQDGIEQYF. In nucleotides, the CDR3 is TGCGCCAGCAGCCAAGATGGGATCGAGCAGTACTTC.

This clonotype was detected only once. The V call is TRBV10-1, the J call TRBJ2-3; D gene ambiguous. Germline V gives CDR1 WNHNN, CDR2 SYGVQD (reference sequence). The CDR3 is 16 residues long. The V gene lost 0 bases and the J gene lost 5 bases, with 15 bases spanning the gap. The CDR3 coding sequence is TGCGCCAGCAGTGAGTCGCGAGTGTGGAGTGAAGATACGCAGTATTTT. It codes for CASSESRVWSEDTQYF.

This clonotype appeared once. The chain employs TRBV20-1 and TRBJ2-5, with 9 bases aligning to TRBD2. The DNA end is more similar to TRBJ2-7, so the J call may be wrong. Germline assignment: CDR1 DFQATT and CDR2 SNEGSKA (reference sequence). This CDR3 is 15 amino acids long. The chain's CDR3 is CSASSGGLQIAEQYF. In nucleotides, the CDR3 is TGCAGTGCTAGCAGCGGGGGGCTCCAGATTGCCGAGCAGTACTTC.

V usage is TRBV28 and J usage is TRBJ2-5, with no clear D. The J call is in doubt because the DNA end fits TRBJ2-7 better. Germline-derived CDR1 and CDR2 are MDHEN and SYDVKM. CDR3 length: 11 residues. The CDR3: CASTTIFEQYF. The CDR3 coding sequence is TGTGCCAGCACGACGATCTTCGAGCAGTACTTC.

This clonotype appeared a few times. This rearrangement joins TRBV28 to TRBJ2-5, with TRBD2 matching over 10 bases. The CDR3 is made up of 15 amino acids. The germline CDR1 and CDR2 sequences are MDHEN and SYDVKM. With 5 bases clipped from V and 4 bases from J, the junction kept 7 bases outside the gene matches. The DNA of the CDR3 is TGTGCCAGCAGTCCGCGGCTAGCGGGAGTAGAGACCCAGTACTTC. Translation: CASSPRLAGVETQYF.

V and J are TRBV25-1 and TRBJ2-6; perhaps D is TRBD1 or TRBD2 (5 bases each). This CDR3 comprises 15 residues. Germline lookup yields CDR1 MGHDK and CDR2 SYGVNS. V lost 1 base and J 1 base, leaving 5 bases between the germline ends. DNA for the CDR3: TGTGCCAGCAGTGAATGGGGGTCTGGGGCCAACGTCCTGACTTTC. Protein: CASSEWGSGANVLTF.

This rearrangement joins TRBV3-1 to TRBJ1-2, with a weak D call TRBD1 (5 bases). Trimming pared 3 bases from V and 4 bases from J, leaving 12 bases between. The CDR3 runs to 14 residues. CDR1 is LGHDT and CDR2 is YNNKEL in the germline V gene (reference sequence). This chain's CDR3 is CASSHLDTSYGYTF. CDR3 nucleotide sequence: TGTGCCAGCAGCCACTTGGACACGAGCTATGGCTACACCTTC. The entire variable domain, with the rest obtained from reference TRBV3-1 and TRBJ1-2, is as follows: DTAVSQTPKYLVTQMGNDKSIKCEQNLGHDTMYWYKQDSKKFLKIMFSYNNKELIINETVPNRFSPKSPDKAHLNLHINSLELGDSAVYFCASSHLDTSYGYTFGSGTRLTVV.

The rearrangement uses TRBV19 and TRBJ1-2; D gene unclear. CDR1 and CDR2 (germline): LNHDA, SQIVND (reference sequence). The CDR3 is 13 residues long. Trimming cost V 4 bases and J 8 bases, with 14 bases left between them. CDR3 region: CASSTGGQRGYTF. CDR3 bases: TGTGCCAGTAGTACCGGAGGTCAGCGGGGCTACACCTTC.

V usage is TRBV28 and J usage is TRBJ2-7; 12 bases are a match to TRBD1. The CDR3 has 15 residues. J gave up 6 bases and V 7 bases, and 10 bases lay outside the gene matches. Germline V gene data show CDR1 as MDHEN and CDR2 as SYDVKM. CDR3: CASTTTGTGGSEQYF. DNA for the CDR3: TGTGCCAGCACCACCACCGGGACAGGGGGCTCCGAGCAGTACTTC.

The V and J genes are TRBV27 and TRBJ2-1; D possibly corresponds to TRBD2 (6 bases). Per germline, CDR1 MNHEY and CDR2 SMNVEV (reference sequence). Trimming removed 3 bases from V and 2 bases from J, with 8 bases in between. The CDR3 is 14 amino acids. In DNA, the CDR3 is TGTGCCAGCAGTTTTCGGGAGCCCTACAATGAGCAGTTCTTC. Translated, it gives CASSFREPYNEQFF.

This CDR3 reads CASSRGQGTHYEQYF. For the CDR3, the DNA is TGTGCCAGCAGCAGGGGACAGGGGACCCACTACGAGCAGTACTTC. The rearrangement uses TRBV11-1 and TRBJ2-5; TRBD1 matches 10 bases. The end of the DNA fits TRBJ2-7 better, so the J call may be wrong. CDR1 is SGHAT and CDR2 is FQDESV in the germline V gene (reference sequence). The CDR3 extends over 15 amino acids.

The CDR3 sequence: CASSQGDELDEAFF. In DNA, the CDR3 is TGTGCCAGCAGCCAAGGAGACGAGTTAGACGAAGCTTTCTTT. The chain links TRBV3-1 to TRBJ1-1; D not certain. Looked up from germline, CDR1 is LGHDT and CDR2 is YNNKEL (reference sequence). Trimming took 1 base from V and 8 from J, leaving 14 bases between them. The length of the CDR3 is 14 residues.

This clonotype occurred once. The CDR3 nucleotides read TGCAGTGCTAGAGGTGGGAGCCGAGGGGAGTCCCTCCACTTT. This sequence encodes CSARGGSRGESLHF. The chain employs TRBV20-1 and TRBJ1-6, with TRBD1 as a possible D gene (5 bases). Germline CDR1 reads DFQATT; CDR2 reads SNEGSKA (reference sequence). V shed 1 base and J shed 14 bases, with 18 bases lying between them. The length of the CDR3 is 14 residues.

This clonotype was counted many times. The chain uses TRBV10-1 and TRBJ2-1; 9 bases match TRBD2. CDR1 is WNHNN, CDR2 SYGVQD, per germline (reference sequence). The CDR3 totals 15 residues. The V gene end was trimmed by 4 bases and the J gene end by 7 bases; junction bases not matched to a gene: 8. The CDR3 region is CASSVPGLAENEQFF. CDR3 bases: TGCGCCAGCAGTGTCCCGGGACTAGCTGAGAATGAGCAGTTCTTC.

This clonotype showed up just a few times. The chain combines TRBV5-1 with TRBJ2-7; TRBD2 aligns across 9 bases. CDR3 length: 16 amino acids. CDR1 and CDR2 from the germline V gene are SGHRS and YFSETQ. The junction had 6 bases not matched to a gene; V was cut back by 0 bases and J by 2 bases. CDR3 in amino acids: CASSLEISGGTYEQYF. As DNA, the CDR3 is TGCGCCAGCAGCTTGGAAATCAGCGGGGGGACCTACGAGCAGTACTTC. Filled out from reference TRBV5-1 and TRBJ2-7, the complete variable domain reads KAGVTQTPRYLIKTRGQQVTLSCSPISGHRSVSWYQQTPGQGLQFLFEYFSETQRNKGNFPGRFSGRQFSNSRSEMNVSTLELGDSALYLCASSLEISGGTYEQYFGPGTRLTVT.

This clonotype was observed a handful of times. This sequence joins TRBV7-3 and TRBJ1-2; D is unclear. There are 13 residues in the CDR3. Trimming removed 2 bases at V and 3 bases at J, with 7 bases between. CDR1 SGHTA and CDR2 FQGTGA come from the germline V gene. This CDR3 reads CASSLGPHYGYTF. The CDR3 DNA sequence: TGTGCCAGCAGCTTAGGTCCTCACTATGGCTACACCTTC.

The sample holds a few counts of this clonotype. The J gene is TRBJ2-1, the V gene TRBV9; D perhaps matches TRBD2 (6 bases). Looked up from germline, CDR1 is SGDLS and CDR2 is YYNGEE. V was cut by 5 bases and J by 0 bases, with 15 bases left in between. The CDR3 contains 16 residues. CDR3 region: CASSAEGRPSYNEQFF. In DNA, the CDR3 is TGTGCCAGCAGTGCCGAGGGGAGGCCCTCCTACAATGAGCAGTTCTTC.

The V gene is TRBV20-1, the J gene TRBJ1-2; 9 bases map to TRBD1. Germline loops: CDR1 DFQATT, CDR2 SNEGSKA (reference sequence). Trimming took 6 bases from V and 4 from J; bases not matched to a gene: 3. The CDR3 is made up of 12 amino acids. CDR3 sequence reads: CSAGQGTYGYTF. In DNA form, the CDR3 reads TGCAGTGCCGGACAGGGGACCTATGGCTACACCTTC.

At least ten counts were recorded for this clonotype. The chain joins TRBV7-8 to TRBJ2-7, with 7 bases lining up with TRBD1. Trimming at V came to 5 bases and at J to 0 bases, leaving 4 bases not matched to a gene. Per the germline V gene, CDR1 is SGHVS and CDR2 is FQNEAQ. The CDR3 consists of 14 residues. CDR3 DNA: TGTGCCAGCAGCCCTACAGGGGTCTCCTACGAGCAGTACTTC. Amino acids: CASSPTGVSYEQYF.